The 25 T cell receptor beta chains listed next were all sequenced from one sample in a study of response to subunit inactivated influenza vaccine (dated by TCRdb to 2017 to 2018). Libraries were prepared through RT-PCR. TCRdb records Illumina HiSeq 2500 as the sequencer. The public sequencing data were trimmed at Q25 with fastp and processed into clonotypes with MiXCR by TCRdb, which kept only in-frame beta chains. Each entry is one CDR3 protein sequence, shown with its most common DNA and genes. The sample data list hundreds of thousands of distinct CDR3 sequences, and about 18% of these were observed just once. In total, the top ten clones hold 11% of the sample. Here the sequenced sample was PBMCs from blood, taken about 5 days after vaccination. These receptors were obtained from a man aged 45 to 65 who received an inactivated influenza vaccine. Donor details come from another sample of the same person, matched by shared clones.

This clonotype was picked up a small number of times. This rearrangement joins TRBV7-2 to TRBJ1-3; possibly TRBD1 for D (5 bases). The CDR3 is 14 residues long. Trimming took off 5 bases at V and 0 bases at J, with 8 bases between the two ends. The germline gives CDR1 SGHTA, CDR2 FQGNSA. CDR3 protein: CASSPQGSGNTIYF. The DNA for the CDR3 is TGTGCCAGCAGCCCCCAGGGCTCTGGAAACACCATATATTTT.

This clonotype was recorded many times. The chain employs TRBV20-1 and TRBJ1-3; D is unresolved. This CDR3 spans 18 amino acids. The V gene lost 1 base and the J gene lost 2 bases, with 21 bases spanning the gap. The V gene's germline CDR1 is DFQATT and CDR2 SNEGSKA (reference sequence). The CDR3 sequence is CSARVTPKPRGPGNTIYF. Here the CDR3 DNA reads TGCAGTGCTAGAGTTACCCCTAAACCGCGCGGGCCTGGAAACACCATATATTTT.

The J gene is TRBJ2-5, the V gene TRBV29-1; no reliable D call. From germline, CDR1 is SQVTM and CDR2 ANQGSEA. The CDR3 spans 12 residues. The V end lost 4 bases, the J end lost 5 bases, and 11 bases lay between the germline ends. CDR3 nucleotides: TGCAGCGTTGCAAGGACCGGCGAGACCCAGTACTTC. Its translation is CSVARTGETQYF.

This clonotype showed up just once. The genes are TRBV7-9 and TRBJ2-2; D gene unclear. Trimming removed 4 bases at V and 4 bases at J, with 10 bases between. The CDR3 is 14 residues long. CDR1 is SEHNR and CDR2 is FQNEAQ in the germline V gene (reference sequence). The CDR3 reads CASSSWPTTGELFF. The CDR3 DNA reads TGTGCCAGCAGCTCCTGGCCCACCACCGGGGAGCTGTTTTTT.

The J gene is TRBJ2-5, the V gene TRBV6-6, with no clear D. The CDR3 has 13 amino acids. V lost 10 bases and J lost 5, with 17 bases in between. Germline CDR1 is MNHNY and CDR2 is SVGAGI (reference sequence). The CDR3 DNA is TGTGCCACTATCGGACCCCGGCGGGAGACCCAGTACTTC. Protein product: CATIGPRRETQYF.

Details on this clonotype: This could be a read error, since a much larger clone is one nucleotide away. V and J are TRBV12-3 or TRBV12-4 and TRBJ1-1, with D possibly matching TRBD1 (5 bases). This CDR3 region has 13 residues. Trimming stripped 5 bases from V and 3 bases from J, with 10 bases between. The CDR3 DNA is TGTGCCAGCAGTCTCAGGGAGGACACTGAAGCTTTCTTT. Its translation: CASSLREDTEAFF.

This chain joins TRBV7-2 and TRBJ2-7; 10 bases align to TRBD2. The V gene's germline CDR1 is SGHTA and CDR2 FQGNSA. This CDR3 has 16 residues. V was pared by 1 base and J by 5 bases, with 8 bases of the junction left unmatched. The CDR3 DNA sequence: TGTGCCAGCAGCTTAGGGTTTTTAGCGGGAGGTGACGAGCAGTACTTC. This sequence encodes CASSLGFLAGGDEQYF.

V usage is TRBV20-1 and J usage is TRBJ1-5; a weak D match, TRBD1 (5 bases). CDR3 size: 13 residues. V gave up 3 bases and J gave up 10 bases, with 16 bases separating them. Germline V gene sequence: CDR1 DFQATT, CDR2 SNEGSKA (reference sequence). In nucleotides, the CDR3 is TGCAGTGCTAGTGATGTGCCCCAGGGACCCCAGCATTTT. It translates to CSASDVPQGPQHF.

There are a few counts of this clonotype. The chain combines TRBV12-3 or TRBV12-4 with TRBJ2-3; D is perhaps TRBD2 (7 bases). This CDR3 region has 15 residues. V was cut by 2 bases and J by 6 bases, with 15 bases left in between. The CDR3 loop is CASSLMGGAGDTQYF. The CDR3 DNA sequence: TGTGCCAGCAGTTTAATGGGGGGGGCCGGGGATACGCAGTATTTT.

In this sample, this clonotype turned up a few times. This sequence joins TRBV7-2 and TRBJ2-3; 8 bases match TRBD2. Germline assignment: CDR1 SGHTA and CDR2 FQGNSA. This CDR3 spans 15 amino acids. The V gene end was trimmed by 3 bases and the J gene end by 3 bases; junction bases not matched to a gene: 5. The CDR3: CASSLLGLGTDTQYF. The CDR3, as DNA: TGTGCCAGCAGCTTGCTGGGACTAGGGACAGATACGCAGTATTTT. The full variable domain, its missing parts supplied by reference TRBV7-2 and TRBJ2-3, is GAGVSQSPSNKVTEKGKDVELRCDPISGHTALYWYRQSLGQGLEFLIYFQGNSAPDKSGLPSDRFSAERTGGSVSTLTIQRTQQEDSAVYLCASSLLGLGTDTQYFGPGTRLTVL.

The chain uses TRBV4-2 and TRBJ1-2; D is ambiguous. The germline V and J ends were trimmed by 0 bases and 4 bases, with 15 bases remaining between them. Germline CDR1 and CDR2: LGHNA and YNFKEQ. The CDR3 is 16 residues long. CDR3 coding DNA: TGTGCCAGCAGCCAAGACTTGACGACTGCCACCTATGGCTACACCTTC. Its protein product is CASSQDLTTATYGYTF.

This clonotype has at least ten counts. V is TRBV12-3 or TRBV12-4 and J is TRBJ2-5, with 10 bases matching TRBD2. Germline trimming cut 5 bases from V and 2 bases from J; bases unmatched to any gene: 8. There are 16 residues in the CDR3. The CDR3 is CASSHLAGGLQETQYF. The CDR3, as DNA: TGTGCCAGCAGTCACTTAGCGGGGGGCCTGCAAGAGACCCAGTACTTC.

The chain carries TRBV12-3 or TRBV12-4 and TRBJ1-5, with 9 bases matching TRBD1. The CDR3 has 16 residues. Unmatched junction bases numbered 12, after V lost 5 bases and J lost 7 bases. The CDR3 loop reads CASSRGTGRTKQPQHF. The CDR3 region has the DNA TGTGCCAGCAGTAGGGGGACAGGGAGGACAAAACAGCCCCAGCATTTT.

This clonotype was seen a handful of times. CDR3 nucleotides: TGTGCCATCAGTCCGGGCACTCGGTATGGCTACACCTTC. Its protein product is CAISPGTRYGYTF. The chain is built from TRBV10-3 and TRBJ1-2, with D hard to call. The CDR3 runs to 13 residues. The V gene's germline CDR1 is ENHRY and CDR2 SYGVKD. Trimming removed 5 bases from V and 5 bases from J, with 12 bases in between.

The J gene is TRBJ1-4, the V gene TRBV12-3 or TRBV12-4; 8 bases match TRBD1. With 4 bases clipped from V and 3 bases from J, the junction kept 7 bases outside the gene matches. This CDR3 is 16 amino acids long. The CDR3 here is CASSSATGEANEKLFF. CDR3 bases: TGTGCCAGCAGTTCCGCGACAGGGGAGGCTAATGAAAAACTGTTTTTT.

The table lists this clonotype with a few counts. The rearrangement links TRBV5-1 to TRBJ2-5; TRBD1 might be the D (5 bases). The CDR3 consists of 16 residues. Germline CDR1 SGHRS, CDR2 YFSETQ. Trimming pared 0 bases from V and 1 base from J, leaving 13 bases between. This chain's CDR3 is CASSLGGRVVQETQYF. In DNA, the CDR3 is TGCGCCAGCAGCTTGGGCGGCAGGGTGGTCCAAGAGACCCAGTACTTC. Supplemented by reference TRBV5-1 and TRBJ2-5, the full variable domain reads KAGVTQTPRYLIKTRGQQVTLSCSPISGHRSVSWYQQTPGQGLQFLFEYFSETQRNKGNFPGRFSGRQFSNSRSEMNVSTLELGDSALYLCASSLGGRVVQETQYFGPGTRLLVL.

The chain links TRBV20-1 to TRBJ2-3, with no clear D. This CDR3 comprises 14 residues. With 3 bases removed from V and 0 bases from J, the gap between germline ends came to 10 bases. Germline values: CDR1 DFQATT, CDR2 SNEGSKA (reference sequence). The CDR3 DNA is TGCAGTGCTAGCCACTGGGCGAGCACAGATACGCAGTATTTT. Its translation is CSASHWASTDTQYF.

In this sample, this clonotype turned up a few times. The junction departs from germline at one end; a sequencing error may be responsible. V is TRBV7-7 and J is TRBJ2-2; D is tentatively TRBD1 or TRBD2 (5 bases each). The length of the CDR3 is 15 residues. In germline, CDR1 is SSHAT, CDR2 FNYEAQ (reference sequence). This CDR3 is CASSSRDLGTGELFF. Here the CDR3 DNA reads TGTGCTAGCAGCAGCCGGGACCTAGGAACCGGGGAGCTGTTTTTT. Filled out from reference TRBV7-7 and TRBJ2-2, the complete variable domain reads GAGVSQSPRYKVTKRGQDVTLRCDPISSHATLYWYQQALGQGPEFLTYFNYEAQPDKSGLPSDRFSAERPEGSISTLTIQRTEQRDSAMYRCASSSRDLGTGELFFGEGSRLTVL.

This clonotype showed up just a few times. This chain links TRBV12-3 or TRBV12-4 with TRBJ1-2, with TRBD1 identical over 11 bases. V trimming: 6 bases; J trimming: 6 bases; junction bases outside the gene matches: 12. There are 16 residues in the CDR3. The CDR3 DNA sequence: TGTGCCAGCAGCCTGGACAGGGGGCGGAAGCAGAATGGCTACACCTTC. Amino acids: CASSLDRGRKQNGYTF.

The chain carries TRBV20-1 and TRBJ2-3; D is unresolved. The germline V gene has CDR1 DFQATT and CDR2 SNEGSKA (reference sequence). The V gene lost 3 bases and the J gene lost 5 bases, with 15 bases spanning the gap. The CDR3 spans 14 residues. The DNA for the CDR3 is TGCAGTGCTAGCGAGGACCTTTCGGGAGATACGCAGTATTTT. Translation gives CSASEDLSGDTQYF.

A few counts support this clonotype. The gene calls are TRBV28 and TRBJ1-1; TRBD1 matches at 10 bases. V lost 1 base, J lost 1 base, and 6 bases stayed unmatched. Germline V gene sequence: CDR1 MDHEN, CDR2 SYDVKM. This CDR3 has 17 amino acids. CDR3 protein: CASSLSRQGAWNTEAFF. In nucleotides, the CDR3 is TGTGCCAGCAGTTTATCCCGACAGGGGGCTTGGAACACTGAAGCTTTCTTT.

There are a few counts of this clonotype. The chain is built from TRBV10-3 and TRBJ1-6; TRBD1 matches 7 bases. The ends lost 7 bases at V and 6 bases at J; junction bases unmatched: 9. The CDR3 loop spans 15 amino acids. CDR1 ENHRY and CDR2 SYGVKD come from the germline V gene. CDR3 region: CAINQQGNGNSPLHF. The CDR3 coding sequence is TGTGCCATCAACCAACAGGGGAATGGTAATTCACCCCTCCACTTT.

This clonotype was counted only a few times. The CDR3 is CSVEEDGGLAEETQYF. The CDR3 DNA follows: TGCAGCGTTGAAGAAGACGGAGGACTAGCGGAAGAGACCCAGTACTTC. The chain joins TRBV29-1 to TRBJ2-5, with 10 bases aligning to TRBD2. Germline V gene lookup returns CDR1 SQVTM and CDR2 ANQGSEA. The CDR3 runs to 16 residues. Trimming at V came to 0 bases and at J to 3 bases, leaving 7 bases not matched to a gene.

This clonotype turned up a few times. The rearrangement joins TRBV5-5 to TRBJ2-7; 7 bases agree with TRBD1. The CDR3 length is 15 residues. Germline V gene data show CDR1 as SGHKS and CDR2 as YYEKEE (reference sequence). J lost 2 bases, V lost 4 bases, and 9 bases had no gene match. CDR3 loop: CASSRRDRETYEQYF. CDR3 sequence (DNA): TGTGCCAGCAGCCGCCGGGACAGAGAAACCTACGAGCAGTACTTC. Full variable domain (remainder filled in from reference TRBV5-5 and TRBJ2-7): DAGVTQSPTHLIKTRGQQVTLRCSPISGHKSVSWYQQVLGQGPQFIFQYYEKEERGRGNFPDRFSARQFPNYSSELNVNALLLGDSALYLCASSRRDRETYEQYFGPGTRLTVT.

This clonotype was recorded a few times. The V gene is TRBV27, the J gene TRBJ2-2; 8 bases align to TRBD2. V was pared by 6 bases and J by 5 bases, with 5 bases of the junction left unmatched. Per the germline V gene, CDR1 is MNHEY and CDR2 is SMNVEV (reference sequence). This CDR3 region has 14 residues. DNA of the CDR3: TGTGCCAGCAGAATGGCGGGAGGTACCGGGGAGCTGTTTTTT. Translation: CASRMAGGTGELFF.